The 10 T cell receptor beta chains listed next were all sequenced from one sample in a study of a mutant IDH1 vaccine in newly diagnosed glioma. For these TCRs, the target antigens are not known. Using immunoSEQ multiplex PCR, the repertoire was profiled, and TCRdb retains in-frame clones only, with some absent. The sample has approximately 32,000 clones, approximately 89% seen once; the top ten hold around 2.2%. Specified time point: week 47, end of study. Each dose delivered 300 ug of mutant IDH1 20-mer peptide subcutaneously with imiquimod. Sample: PBMCs, taken from a glioma patient whose treatment included an IDH1 peptide vaccine. These receptors all stem from a middle-aged man with glioma.

The chain recombines TRBV29-1 with TRBJ1-1, with 9 bases fitting TRBD1. The CDR3 runs to 14 residues. The germline V gene has CDR1 SQVTM and CDR2 ANQGSEA. The ends lost 4 bases at V and 4 bases at J; junction bases unmatched: 7. CDR3 region: CSVGGRQGGTEAFF. The CDR3 bases are TGCAGCGTTGGAGGAAGACAGGGGGGCACTGAAGCTTTCTTT.

V and J are TRBV16 and TRBJ1-6; D gene unclear. This CDR3 is built from 15 residues. Germline-derived CDR1 and CDR2 are KGHSY and FQNENV. Deletions cut 3 bases from V and 5 bases from J, with 11 bases between. The CDR3 DNA reads as TGTGCCAGCAGCCAGGGGTCAGCAAATAATTCACCCCTCCACTTT. This gives the protein CASSQGSANNSPLHF.

The V call is TRBV6-1, the J call TRBJ1-1, with D possibly matching TRBD1 (6 bases). Germline V gives CDR1 MNHNS, CDR2 SASEGT. V was cut by 6 bases and J by 1 base, with 15 bases left in between. This CDR3 is 15 amino acids long. CDR3 nucleotides: TGTGCCAGCAGCCACCAGATCAGGGGGAACACTGAAGCTTTCTTT. This translates into CASSHQIRGNTEAFF.

J is TRBJ1-2 and V is TRBV4-2; maybe TRBD1 (5 bases). The V and J ends lost 3 bases and 10 bases respectively, with 18 bases between them. Germline assignment: CDR1 LGHNA and CDR2 YNFKEQ. The CDR3 length is 14 residues. This chain's CDR3 is CASSHPNTDSPYTF. The CDR3 region has the DNA TGTGCCAGCAGCCATCCTAACACAGACAGTCCCTACACCTTC.

The rearrangement joins TRBV7-9 to TRBJ1-6; D remains unclear. Per the germline V gene, CDR1 is SEHNR and CDR2 is FQNEAQ (reference sequence). The CDR3 covers 13 residues. The germline V and J ends were trimmed by 7 bases and 10 bases, with 14 bases remaining between them. In DNA, the CDR3 is TGTGCCAGCACCCCAAGTGGGGAATCACCCCTCCACTTT. Protein: CASTPSGESPLHF.

This clone has just a few counts. In DNA, the CDR3 is TGTGCCACCTCGGGGATTTATGAAAAACTGTTTTTT. This encodes CATSGIYEKLFF. The chain recombines TRBV28 with TRBJ1-4; D remains ambiguous. CDR1 is MDHEN and CDR2 is SYDVKM in the germline V gene. This CDR3 contains 12 residues. The V end was cut by 10 bases, the J end by 6 bases, with 12 bases between.

This chain connects TRBV21-1 to TRBJ1-5; TRBD1, as called in the table, went unchecked against the DNA. TRBV21-1 is tagged as a pseudogene. There are 14 residues in the CDR3. The CDR3 protein is CASSKSTVNQPQHF. The CDR3 DNA is TGTGCCAGCAGCAAGTCGACAGTCAATCAGCCCCAGCATTTT.

The V call is TRBV7-2, the J call TRBJ2-6, with D perhaps matching TRBD1 (6 bases). The CDR3 extends over 15 amino acids. Germline lookup yields CDR1 SGHTA and CDR2 FQGNSA. With 5 bases removed from V and 1 base from J, the gap between germline ends came to 9 bases. In DNA form, the CDR3 reads TGTGCCAGCAGCCCCGACAGGTCTGGGGCCAACGTCCTGACTTTC. It encodes CASSPDRSGANVLTF. Full variable domain (missing parts from reference TRBV7-2 and TRBJ2-6): GAGVSQSPSNKVTEKGKDVELRCDPISGHTALYWYRQSLGQGLEFLIYFQGNSAPDKSGLPSDRFSAERTGGSVSTLTIQRTQQEDSAVYLCASSPDRSGANVLTFGAGSRLTVL.

The chain carries TRBV18 and TRBJ1-1; D is ambiguous. Germline lookup yields CDR1 KGHSH and CDR2 LQKENI. Trimming stripped 1 base from V and 0 bases from J, with 3 bases between. The CDR3 is 13 amino acids. DNA for the CDR3: TGTGCCAGCTCACCACAACTGAACACTGAAGCTTTCTTT. Protein sequence: CASSPQLNTEAFF.

V is TRBV6-5 and J is TRBJ1-3; D not certain. Germline CDR1 and CDR2: MNHEY and SVGAGI. CDR3 length: 15 residues. V lost 3 bases, J lost 8 bases, and 17 bases lay in between. The CDR3 coding sequence is TGTGCCAGCAGTTATTCCCCGACACGGAAAGACACCATATATTTT. Its protein product is CASSYSPTRKDTIYF.